This T cell receptor (beta chain) was captured by sequencing in a study of shared clonotypes between healthy human individuals. Germline V gene lookup returns CDR1 MDHEN and CDR2 SYDVKM. V was cut by 2 bases and J by 5 bases, with 14 bases left in between. The CDR3 length is 15 residues. This clone appeared once. The data were produced by immunoSEQ multiplex PCR, yet TCRdb's version contains in-frame clones alone and is incomplete. The data hold 900,000 to 1,200,000 clones, with more than 75% observed a single time. This receptor was taken from a man aged 18 to 35 in good health. Some clones in this sample may be carry-over from other donors' samples. The genes are TRBV28 and TRBJ2-3; D ambiguous. The sample was memory CD4+ T cells from PBMCs. Subset indicated: CD45RA-negative fraction. The CDR3 sequence is CASSLLPRGGDTQYF. CDR3 nucleotides: TGTGCCAGCAGTTTACTACCCCGAGGCGGAGATACGCAGTATTTT. The full variable domain, rest sourced from reference TRBV28 and TRBJ2-3, is DVKVTQSSRYLVKRTGEKVFLECVQDMDHENMFWYRQDPGLGLRLIYFSYDVKMKEKGDIPEGYSVSREKKERFSLILESASTNQTSMYLCASSLLPRGGDTQYFGPGTRLTVL.